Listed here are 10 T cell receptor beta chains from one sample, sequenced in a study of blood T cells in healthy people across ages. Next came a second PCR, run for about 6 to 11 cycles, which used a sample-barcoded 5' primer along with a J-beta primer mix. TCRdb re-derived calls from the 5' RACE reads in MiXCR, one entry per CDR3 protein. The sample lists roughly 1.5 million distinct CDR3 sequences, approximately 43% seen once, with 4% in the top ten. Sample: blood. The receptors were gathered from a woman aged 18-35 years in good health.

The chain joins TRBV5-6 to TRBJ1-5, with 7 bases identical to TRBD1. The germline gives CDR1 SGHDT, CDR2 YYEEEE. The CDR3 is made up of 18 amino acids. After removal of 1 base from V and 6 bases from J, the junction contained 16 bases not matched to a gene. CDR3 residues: CASSLTGRGGNRRQPQHF. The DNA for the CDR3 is TGTGCCAGCAGCTTGACGGGCCGAGGGGGCAATAGGCGTCAGCCCCAGCATTTT.

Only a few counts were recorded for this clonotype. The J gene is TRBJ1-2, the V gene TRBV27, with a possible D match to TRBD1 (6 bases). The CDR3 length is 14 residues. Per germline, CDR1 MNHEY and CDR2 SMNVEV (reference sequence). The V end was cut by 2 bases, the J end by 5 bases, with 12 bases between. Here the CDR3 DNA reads TGTGCCAGCAGTTTAACGGGCAGGGGTTATGGCTACACCTTC. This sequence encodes CASSLTGRGYGYTF.

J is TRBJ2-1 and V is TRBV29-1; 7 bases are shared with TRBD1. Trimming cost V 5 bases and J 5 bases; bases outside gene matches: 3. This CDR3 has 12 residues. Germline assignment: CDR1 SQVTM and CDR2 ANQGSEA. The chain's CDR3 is CSVSTGDNEQFF. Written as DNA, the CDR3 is TGCAGCGTTTCCACAGGGGACAATGAGCAGTTCTTC.

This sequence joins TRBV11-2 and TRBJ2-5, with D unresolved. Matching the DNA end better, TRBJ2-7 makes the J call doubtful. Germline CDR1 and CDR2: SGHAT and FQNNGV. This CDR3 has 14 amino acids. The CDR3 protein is CASSFTSVTYEQYF. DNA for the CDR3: TGTGCCAGCAGCTTCACCAGTGTCACCTACGAGCAGTACTTC.

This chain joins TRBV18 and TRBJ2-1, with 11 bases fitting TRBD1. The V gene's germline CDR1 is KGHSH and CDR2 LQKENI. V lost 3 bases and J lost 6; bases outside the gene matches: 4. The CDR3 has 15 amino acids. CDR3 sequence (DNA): TGTGCCAGCTCACCTGATGGGACAGGGGGCAATGAGCAGTTCTTC. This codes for CASSPDGTGGNEQFF.

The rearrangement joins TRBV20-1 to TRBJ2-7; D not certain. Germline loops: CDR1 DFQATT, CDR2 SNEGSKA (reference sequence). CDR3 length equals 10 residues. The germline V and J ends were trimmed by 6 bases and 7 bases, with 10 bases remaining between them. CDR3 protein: CSALYREQYF. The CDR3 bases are TGCAGTGCACTCTATAGAGAGCAGTACTTC.

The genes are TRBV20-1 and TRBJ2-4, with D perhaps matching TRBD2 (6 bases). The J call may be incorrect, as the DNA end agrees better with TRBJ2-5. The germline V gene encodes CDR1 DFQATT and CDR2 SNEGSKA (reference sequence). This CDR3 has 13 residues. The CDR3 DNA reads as TGCAGTGCTAGAATCGGGGGAGGAGAGACCCAGTACTTC. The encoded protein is CSARIGGGETQYF.

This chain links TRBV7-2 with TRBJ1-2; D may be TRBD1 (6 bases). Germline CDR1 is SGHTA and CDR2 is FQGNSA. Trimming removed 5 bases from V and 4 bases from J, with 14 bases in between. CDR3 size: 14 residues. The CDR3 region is CASSITGPSYGYTF. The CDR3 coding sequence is TGTGCCAGCAGCATTACAGGGCCCAGCTATGGCTACACCTTC.

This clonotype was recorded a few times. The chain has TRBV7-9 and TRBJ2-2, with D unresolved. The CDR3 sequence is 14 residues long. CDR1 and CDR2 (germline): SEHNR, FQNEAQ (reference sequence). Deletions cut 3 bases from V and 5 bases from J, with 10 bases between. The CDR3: CASSLDPGTGELFF. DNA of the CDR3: TGTGCCAGCAGCTTGGACCCTGGGACCGGGGAGCTGTTTTTT. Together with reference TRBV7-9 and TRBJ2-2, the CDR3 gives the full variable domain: DTGVSQNPRHKITKRGQNVTFRCDPISEHNRLYWYRQTLGQGPEFLTYFQNEAQLEKSRLLSDRFSAERPKGSFSTLEIQRTEQGDSAMYLCASSLDPGTGELFFGEGSRLTVL.

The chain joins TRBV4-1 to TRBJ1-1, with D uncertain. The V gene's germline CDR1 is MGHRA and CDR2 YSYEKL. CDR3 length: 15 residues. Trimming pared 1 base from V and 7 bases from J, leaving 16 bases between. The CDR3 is CASSQALGLDGEAFF. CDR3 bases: TGCGCCAGCAGCCAAGCTCTAGGCCTCGACGGTGAAGCTTTCTTT.